One and the same sample provided the 17 T cell receptor beta chains below, sequenced in a study of blood T cell repertoires in COVID-19 (TCRdb year 2020). Library creation used the immunoSEQ multiplex PCR assay. Drawn from immuneACCESS, this table holds only the in-frame rearrangements with V and J called that TCRdb kept. Clones are partly lost; checked studies trace under half to an unresolved V gene and leave the rest unexplained. Here the sample has hundreds of thousands of clones; about 88% occur a single time. Under 3.5% of the sample is taken by the ten largest. The sequencing input was PBMCs or T cells enriched from blood (not recorded which). Receptor source: a woman between 50 and 59 years old who had recovered from COVID-19.

The rearrangement links TRBV2 to TRBJ1-1, with a weak D call TRBD1 (5 bases). From germline, CDR1 is SNHLY and CDR2 FYNNEI. The CDR3 contains 14 residues. The V end lost 3 bases, the J end lost 3 bases, and 11 bases lay between the germline ends. The CDR3 sequence: CASSESGGDTEAFF. DNA of the CDR3: TGTGCCAGCAGTGAGAGTGGGGGGGACACTGAAGCTTTCTTT.

This chain uses TRBV3-1 (or the pseudogene TRBV3-2) with TRBJ2-1, with 7 bases identical to TRBD2. The length of the CDR3 is 12 residues. In germline, CDR1 is LGHDT, CDR2 YNNKEL (reference sequence). Unmatched junction bases numbered 0, after V lost 4 bases and J lost 6 bases. The CDR3 sequence: CASSRTSNEQFF. The CDR3 region has the DNA TGTGCCAGCAGCCGGACTAGCAATGAGCAGTTCTTC.

The chain uses TRBV4-3 and TRBJ1-3; D is uncertain. This CDR3 spans 16 amino acids. V shed 0 bases and J shed 0 bases, with 9 bases lying between them. Germline V gives CDR1 LGHNA, CDR2 YSLEER. CDR3 sequence (DNA): TGCGCCAGCAGCCAAGATCGCGGGAGCTCTGGAAACACCATATATTTT. This sequence encodes CASSQDRGSSGNTIYF.

V gene TRBV5-1 combines with J gene TRBJ1-1; D remains unclear. CDR1 is SGHRS, CDR2 YFSETQ, per germline. The CDR3 is made up of 13 amino acids. V lost 5 bases and J 4 bases, leaving 12 bases between the germline ends. CDR3 in amino acids: CASRPRGGTEAFF. The CDR3 nucleotides are TGCGCCAGCAGACCCCGGGGTGGCACTGAAGCTTTCTTT.

This chain links TRBV3-1 (or the pseudogene TRBV3-2) with TRBJ2-7, with 9 bases lining up with TRBD2. The CDR3 contains 16 residues. Germline V gene lookup returns CDR1 LGHDT and CDR2 YNNKEL (reference sequence). Losses at the gene ends were 0 bases for V and 7 bases for J; bases not matched to a gene: 10. The CDR3 spells CASSQDRAGGRREQYF. In DNA form, the CDR3 reads TGTGCCAGCAGCCAAGATCGAGCGGGAGGCCGGAGGGAGCAGTACTTC.

V and J are TRBV10-1 and TRBJ2-7; 8 bases agree with TRBD2. The ends lost 2 bases at V and 3 bases at J; junction bases unmatched: 6. Germline CDR1 is WNHNN and CDR2 is SYGVQD (reference sequence). The CDR3 contains 15 residues. The CDR3 DNA reads as TGCGCCAGCAGTGAGGGAATAGCGGGGCGCTACGAGCAGTACTTC. This gives the protein CASSEGIAGRYEQYF.

This chain connects TRBV5-1 to TRBJ2-5, with TRBD2 identical over 11 bases. Trimming at V came to 2 bases and at J to 4 bases, leaving 19 bases not matched to a gene. The CDR3 totals 20 residues. The germline CDR1 and CDR2 sequences are SGHRS and YFSETQ. Here the CDR3 reads CASSLLLAGGPLRFSETQYF. In nucleotides, the CDR3 is TGCGCCAGCAGCTTATTGCTAGCGGGAGGTCCTCTCCGGTTCTCAGAGACCCAGTACTTC.

The chain carries TRBV24-1 and TRBJ2-2; D not resolved. Trimming removed 2 bases at V and 2 bases at J, with 8 bases between. Germline V gene data show CDR1 as KGHDR and CDR2 as SFDVKD. The CDR3 length is 15 residues. Written as DNA, the CDR3 is TGTGCCACCAGTGATTCTGGCAGAAACACCGGGGAGCTGTTTTTT. Amino acids: CATSDSGRNTGELFF.

The rearrangement uses TRBV5-1 and TRBJ2-1, with D possibly being TRBD1 (5 bases). Trimming removed 4 bases at V and 3 bases at J, with 14 bases between. Looked up from germline, CDR1 is SGHRS and CDR2 is YFSETQ. CDR3 length: 15 residues. The DNA of the CDR3 is TGCGCCAGCAGCAAGGACACCAACGTCTACAATGAGCAGTTCTTC. Amino acids: CASSKDTNVYNEQFF.

In its sample, this clone was seen a few times. This chain uses TRBV7-9 with TRBJ2-2, with D tentatively TRBD1 (5 bases). Germline V CDR1 and CDR2: SEHNR, FQNEAQ (reference sequence). With 5 bases removed from V and 1 base from J, the gap between germline ends came to 11 bases. The CDR3 is 15 residues long. CDR3 DNA sequence: TGTGCCAGCAGCACATGGACAATGAACACCGGGGAGCTGTTTTTT. Amino acids: CASSTWTMNTGELFF.

The rearrangement links TRBV7-2 to TRBJ2-5; D not certain. Germline V lookup: CDR1 SGHTA, CDR2 FQGNSA. Deletions cut 2 bases from V and 5 bases from J, with 12 bases between. The CDR3 is made up of 14 amino acids. The CDR3 bases are TGTGCCAGCAGCTTATTAATGGTGGGCGAGACCCAGTACTTC. Translating gives CASSLLMVGETQYF. Drawing the rest from reference TRBV7-2 and TRBJ2-5, the complete variable domain is GAGVSQSPSNKVTEKGKDVELRCDPISGHTALYWYRQSLGQGLEFLIYFQGNSAPDKSGLPSDRFSAERTGGSVSTLTIQRTQQEDSAVYLCASSLLMVGETQYFGPGTRLLVL.

J is TRBJ2-1 and V is TRBV2; 10 bases match TRBD2. Per germline, CDR1 SNHLY and CDR2 FYNNEI. This CDR3 region has 15 residues. Losses at the gene ends were 4 bases for V and 8 bases for J; bases not matched to a gene: 8. The CDR3 nucleotides are TGTGCCAGCAGTGCGGTGGCTAGCGGGAGCCATGAGCAGTTCTTC. Its protein is CASSAVASGSHEQFF.

This chain connects TRBV30 to TRBJ2-7, with 14 bases matching TRBD2. CDR1 and CDR2 (germline): GTSNPN, SVGIG (reference sequence). The CDR3 covers 17 residues. The V gene end was trimmed by 3 bases and the J gene end by 5 bases; junction bases not matched to a gene: 12. In DNA form, the CDR3 reads TGTGCCTGGAGAGGGACAGGGACTAGCGGGAGAAGGAACGAGCAGTACTTC. Translating it yields CAWRGTGTSGRRNEQYF.

Only one count was recorded for this clone. This chain connects TRBV2 to TRBJ2-3; TRBD2 might be the D (6 bases). The CDR3 length is 15 residues. The V gene lost 8 bases and the J gene lost 0 bases, with 15 bases spanning the gap. Germline assignment: CDR1 SNHLY and CDR2 FYNNEI. In DNA, the CDR3 is TGTGCCAGCTACGCTAGCGTTCCTAGCACAGATACGCAGTATTTT. As protein: CASYASVPSTDTQYF.

The CDR3 sequence: CASSPDSGAFRNTEAFF. CDR3 sequence (DNA): TGTGCCAGCTCACCAGATTCAGGGGCGTTTAGGAACACTGAAGCTTTCTTT. The chain combines TRBV18 with TRBJ1-1, with D possibly TRBD1 on 6 matching bases. CDR3 size: 17 residues. CDR1 and CDR2 (germline): KGHSH, LQKENI. The germline V and J ends were trimmed by 2 bases and 1 base, with 17 bases remaining between them.

J is TRBJ1-2 and V is TRBV5-8; D possibly corresponds to TRBD1 (6 bases). Trimming took off 1 base at V and 5 bases at J, with 15 bases between the two ends. The CDR3 is made up of 15 amino acids. CDR1 SGHTS and CDR2 YDEGEE come from the germline V gene. For the CDR3, the DNA is TGTGCCAGCAGCTTGTCAGGGGCCTTGAATTATGGCTACACCTTC. It codes for CASSLSGALNYGYTF.

V and J are TRBV28 and TRBJ2-4, with TRBD2 as a possible D gene (6 bases). Germline V gene data show CDR1 as MDHEN and CDR2 as SYDVKM. V dropped 5 bases and J dropped 0 bases, with 11 bases sitting between them. The CDR3 loop spans 15 amino acids. CDR3 nucleotide sequence: TGTGCCAGCAGTACGGCCGGGGGAGCCAAAAACATTCAGTACTTC. Its translation is CASSTAGGAKNIQYF.